This section outlines one T cell receptor (beta chain) sequence together with its context. The antigen remains undetermined. The data are from a study of T-cell memory formation after mild COVID-19. In the study overall: Largely donor-specific TCR clusters were found. Study-level findings and limits: Confirmation of SARS-CoV-2 specificity was lacking for second-wave clones peaking day 37. A second wave expanding day 15 to 37 was CD4+-biased; contracting clones were balanced.

Constant-segment primers served in 5'RACE that generated TCR alpha and TCR beta cDNA libraries bearing sample barcodes and UMIs. TCRdb re-derived calls from the 5' RACE reads in MiXCR, one entry per CDR3 protein. The sample lists some 340,000 distinct CDR3 sequences, approximately 13% occurring once. CDR3 length: 13 residues. Germline-derived CDR1 and CDR2 are SNHLY and FYNNEI. V gave up 11 bases and J gave up 3 bases; unmatched junction bases: 5. The TCR comes from a man aged 18 to 30 who had mild COVID-19 (a few samples of this study predate the infection). Cell type and time point are not known. The V call is TRBV2, the J call TRBJ1-5; TRBD1 matches at 9 bases. Sequenced input: PBMCs or a T cell subset sorted from them (not recorded which). The CDR3 DNA follows: TGTGCCGCCAGGGACAGGGACAATCAGCCCCAGCATTTT. Translation gives CAARDRDNQPQHF.